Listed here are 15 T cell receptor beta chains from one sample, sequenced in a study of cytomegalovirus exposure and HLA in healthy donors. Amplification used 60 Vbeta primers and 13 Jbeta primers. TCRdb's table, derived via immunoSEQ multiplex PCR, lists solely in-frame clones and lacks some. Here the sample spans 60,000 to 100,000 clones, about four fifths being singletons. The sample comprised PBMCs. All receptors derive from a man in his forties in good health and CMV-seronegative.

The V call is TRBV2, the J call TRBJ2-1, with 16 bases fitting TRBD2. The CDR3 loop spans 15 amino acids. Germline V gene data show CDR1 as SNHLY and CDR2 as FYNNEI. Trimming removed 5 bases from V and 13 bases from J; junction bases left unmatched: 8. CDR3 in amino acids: CASSFSGTSGRGQFF. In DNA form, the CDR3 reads TGTGCCAGCAGTTTTTCCGGGACTAGCGGGAGGGGACAGTTCTTC.

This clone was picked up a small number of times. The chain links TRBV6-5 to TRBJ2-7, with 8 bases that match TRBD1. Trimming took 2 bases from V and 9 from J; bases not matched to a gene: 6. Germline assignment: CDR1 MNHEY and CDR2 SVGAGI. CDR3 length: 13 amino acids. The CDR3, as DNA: TGTGCCAGCAGTTACAGGGACAGGCCGAGGCAGTACTTC. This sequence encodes CASSYRDRPRQYF.

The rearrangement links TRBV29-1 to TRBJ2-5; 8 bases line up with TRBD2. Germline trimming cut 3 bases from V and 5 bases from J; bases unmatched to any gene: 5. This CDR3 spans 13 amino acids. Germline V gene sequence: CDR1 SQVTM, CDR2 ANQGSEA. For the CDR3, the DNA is TGCAGCGTTGACAGCGGGAGAAGTGAGACCCAGTACTTC. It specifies CSVDSGRSETQYF.

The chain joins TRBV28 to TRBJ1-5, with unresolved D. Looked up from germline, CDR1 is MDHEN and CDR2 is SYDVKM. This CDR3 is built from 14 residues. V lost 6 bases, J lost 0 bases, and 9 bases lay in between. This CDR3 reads CASSNSYSNQPQHF. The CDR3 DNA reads TGTGCCAGCAGCAACAGTTATAGCAATCAGCCCCAGCATTTT.

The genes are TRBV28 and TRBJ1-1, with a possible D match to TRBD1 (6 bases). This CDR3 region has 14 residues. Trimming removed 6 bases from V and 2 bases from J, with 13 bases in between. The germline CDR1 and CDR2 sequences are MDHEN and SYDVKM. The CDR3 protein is CASRGGGSNTEAFF. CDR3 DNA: TGTGCCAGCAGGGGTGGGGGCAGCAACACTGAAGCTTTCTTT.

CDR3 region: CATSGQAVSYNEQFF. For the CDR3, the DNA is TGTGCCACCAGCGGTCAGGCTGTCTCCTACAATGAGCAGTTCTTC. This rearrangement joins TRBV15 to TRBJ2-1; D not certain. V shed 5 bases and J shed 0 bases, with 11 bases lying between them. Germline loops: CDR1 LNHNV, CDR2 YYDKDF (reference sequence). The CDR3 spans 15 residues.

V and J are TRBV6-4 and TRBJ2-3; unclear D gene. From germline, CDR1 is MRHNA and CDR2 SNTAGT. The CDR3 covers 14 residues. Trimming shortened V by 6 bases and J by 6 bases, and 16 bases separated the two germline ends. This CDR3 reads CASSQYEFTDTQYF. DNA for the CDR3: TGTGCCAGCAGCCAATATGAGTTTACGGATACGCAGTATTTT.

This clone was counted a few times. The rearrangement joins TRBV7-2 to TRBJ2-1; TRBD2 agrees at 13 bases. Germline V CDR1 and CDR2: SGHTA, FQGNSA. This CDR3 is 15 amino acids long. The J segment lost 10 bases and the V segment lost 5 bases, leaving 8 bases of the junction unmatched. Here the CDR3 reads CASSPLGGLAGEQFF. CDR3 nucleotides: TGTGCCAGCAGCCCCTTAGGGGGACTAGCGGGAGAGCAGTTCTTC.

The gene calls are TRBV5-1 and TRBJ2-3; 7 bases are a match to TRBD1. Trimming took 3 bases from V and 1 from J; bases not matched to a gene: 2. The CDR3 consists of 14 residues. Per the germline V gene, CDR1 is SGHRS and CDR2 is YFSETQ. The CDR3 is CASSSQGGTDTQYF. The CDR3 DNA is TGCGCCAGCAGCTCGCAGGGGGGCACAGATACGCAGTATTTT.

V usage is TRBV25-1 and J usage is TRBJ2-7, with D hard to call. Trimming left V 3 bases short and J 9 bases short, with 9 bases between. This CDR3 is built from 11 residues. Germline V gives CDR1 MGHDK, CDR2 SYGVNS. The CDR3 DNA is TGTGCCAGCAGTGATCCCGTGAGGCAGTACTTC. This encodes CASSDPVRQYF.

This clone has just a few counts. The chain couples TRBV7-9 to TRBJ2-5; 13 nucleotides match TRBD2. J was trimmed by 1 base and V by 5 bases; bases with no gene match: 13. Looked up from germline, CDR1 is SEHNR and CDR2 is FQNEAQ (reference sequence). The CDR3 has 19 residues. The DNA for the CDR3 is TGTGCCAGCAGCCCGAGGACTAGCGGGAGAACCTTAAGCCAAGAGACCCAGTACTTC. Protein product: CASSPRTSGRTLSQETQYF.

The chain's CDR3 is CASGWTGSGSPLHF. The DNA for the CDR3 is TGTGCTAGTGGCTGGACAGGGTCGGGTTCACCCCTCCACTTT. This chain connects TRBV12-5 to TRBJ1-6; 8 bases are shared with TRBD1. V dropped 6 bases and J dropped 9; count of bases not matched to a gene: 7. The CDR3 has 14 residues. CDR1 and CDR2 from the germline V gene are LGHNT and FRNRAP.

In DNA form, the CDR3 reads TGTGCCAGCAGAAACAGGGGCAGCTCCTACGAGCAGTACTTC. It specifies CASRNRGSSYEQYF. The chain couples TRBV28 to TRBJ2-7; 7 bases are a match to TRBD1. The CDR3 spans 14 residues. J was trimmed by 0 bases and V by 6 bases; bases with no gene match: 5. Germline V gene lookup returns CDR1 MDHEN and CDR2 SYDVKM.

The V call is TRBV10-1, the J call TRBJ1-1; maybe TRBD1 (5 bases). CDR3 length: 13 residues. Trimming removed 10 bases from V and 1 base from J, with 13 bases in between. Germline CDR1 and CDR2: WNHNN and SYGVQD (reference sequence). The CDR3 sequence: CATRAGPNTEAFF. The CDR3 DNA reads TGCGCCACCCGGGCGGGACCGAACACTGAAGCTTTCTTT.

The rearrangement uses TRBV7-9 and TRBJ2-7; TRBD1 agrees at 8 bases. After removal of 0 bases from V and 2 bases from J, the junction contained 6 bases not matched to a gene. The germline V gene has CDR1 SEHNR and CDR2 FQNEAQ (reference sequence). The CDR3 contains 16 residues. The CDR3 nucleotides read TGTGCCAGCAGCTTAGCCCAGGGGGCAGGGGCCTACGAGCAGTACTTC. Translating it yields CASSLAQGAGAYEQYF.